This TCR beta chain stems from a study of shared clonotypes between healthy human individuals. Study-wide results and limits: Generally, estimated richness proved larger in naive subsets than it did in memory subsets.

To note about this clone: The antigen is undetermined.

V was pared by 6 bases and J by 3 bases, with 11 bases between. CDR3 length equals 13 residues. Germline V gene data show CDR1 as MNHEY and CDR2 as SVGAGI. The assay was immunoSEQ multiplex PCR, and TCRdb's table has in-frame clones only and misses some. The top ten hold around 0.37% of the sample, which has about 2.4 million clones, over 85% seen once. This chain connects TRBV6-5 to TRBJ1-1; D unresolved. The sequenced sample consisted of naive CD4+ T cells from PBMCs. The subset is: CD45RA+ positively selected. This sequence was found in a young man in good health. Some clones in this sample may be carry-over from other donors' samples. The CDR3 region is CASSGWEDTEAFF. The CDR3 region has the DNA TGTGCCAGCAGCGGCTGGGAGGACACTGAAGCTTTCTTT.